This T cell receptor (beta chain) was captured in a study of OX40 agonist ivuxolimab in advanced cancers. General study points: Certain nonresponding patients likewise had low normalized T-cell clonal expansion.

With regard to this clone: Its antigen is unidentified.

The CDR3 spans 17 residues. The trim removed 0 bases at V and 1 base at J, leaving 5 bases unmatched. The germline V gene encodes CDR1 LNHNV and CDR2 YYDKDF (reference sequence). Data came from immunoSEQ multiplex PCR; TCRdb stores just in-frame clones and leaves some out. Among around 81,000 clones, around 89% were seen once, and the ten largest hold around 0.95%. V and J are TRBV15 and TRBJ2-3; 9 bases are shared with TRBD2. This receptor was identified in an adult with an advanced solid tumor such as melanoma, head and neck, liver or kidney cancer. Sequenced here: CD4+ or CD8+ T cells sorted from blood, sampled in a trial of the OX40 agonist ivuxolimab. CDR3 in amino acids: CATSRDRAGGGTDTQYF. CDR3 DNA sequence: TGTGCCACCAGCAGAGATAGAGCGGGAGGTGGCACAGATACGCAGTATTTT.